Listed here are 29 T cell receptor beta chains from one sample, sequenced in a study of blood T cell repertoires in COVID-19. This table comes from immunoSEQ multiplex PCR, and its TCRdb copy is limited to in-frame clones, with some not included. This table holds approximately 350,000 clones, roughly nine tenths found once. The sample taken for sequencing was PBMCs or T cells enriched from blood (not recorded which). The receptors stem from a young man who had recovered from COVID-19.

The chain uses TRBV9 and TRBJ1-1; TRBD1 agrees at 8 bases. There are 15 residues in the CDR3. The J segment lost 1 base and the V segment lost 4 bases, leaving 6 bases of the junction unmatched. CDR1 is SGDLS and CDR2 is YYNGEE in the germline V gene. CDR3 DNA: TGTGCCAGCAGCCTGGGGACAGGACCGAACACTGAAGCTTTCTTT. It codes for CASSLGTGPNTEAFF.

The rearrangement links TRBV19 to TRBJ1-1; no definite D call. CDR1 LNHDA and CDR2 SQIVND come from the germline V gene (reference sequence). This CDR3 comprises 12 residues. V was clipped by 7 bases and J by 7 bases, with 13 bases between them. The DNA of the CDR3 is TGTGCCAGTAAGGAGGGTTTGGGTGAAGCTTTCTTT. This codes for CASKEGLGEAFF. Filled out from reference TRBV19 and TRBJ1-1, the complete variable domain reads DGGITQSPKYLFRKEGQNVTLSCEQNLNHDAMYWYRQDPGQGLRLIYYSQIVNDFQKGDIAEGYSVSREKKESFPLTVTSAQKNPTAFYLCASKEGLGEAFFGQGTRLTVV.

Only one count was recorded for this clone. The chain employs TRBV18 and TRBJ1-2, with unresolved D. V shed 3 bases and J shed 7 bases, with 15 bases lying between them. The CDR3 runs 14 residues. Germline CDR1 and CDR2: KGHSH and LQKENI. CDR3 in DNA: TGTGCCAGCTCACCGCCGTCTTTCCGAGTTGGCTACACCTTC. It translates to CASSPPSFRVGYTF.

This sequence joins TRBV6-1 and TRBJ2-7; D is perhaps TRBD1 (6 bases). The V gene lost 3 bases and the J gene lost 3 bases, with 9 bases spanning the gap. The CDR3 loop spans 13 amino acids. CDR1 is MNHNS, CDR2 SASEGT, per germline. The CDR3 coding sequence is TGTGCCAGCAGTGACGGGACAAACTACGAGCAGTACTTC. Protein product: CASSDGTNYEQYF.

CDR3 region: CASSRRGLAGVREQYF. As DNA, the CDR3 is TGTGCCAGCAGCCGCCGTGGGCTAGCGGGAGTAAGGGAGCAGTACTTC. The chain joins TRBV5-4 to TRBJ2-7; 10 bases match TRBD2. Trimming took 4 bases from V and 7 from J; bases not matched to a gene: 14. This CDR3 is built from 16 residues. The germline gives CDR1 SGHNT, CDR2 YYREEE (reference sequence).

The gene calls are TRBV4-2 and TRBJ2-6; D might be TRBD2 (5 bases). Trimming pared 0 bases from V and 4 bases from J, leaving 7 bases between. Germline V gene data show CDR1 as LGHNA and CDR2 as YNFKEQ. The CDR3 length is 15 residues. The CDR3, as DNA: TGTGCCAGCAGCCAAGATGCTAGCGGGGCCAACGTCCTGACTTTC. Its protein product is CASSQDASGANVLTF.

CDR3 coding DNA: TGCGCCAGCAGCTTCCGGGGCAGGGGGAAGGAAGAGACCCAGTACTTC. It encodes CASSFRGRGKEETQYF. V usage is TRBV5-1 and J usage is TRBJ2-5, with TRBD1 matching over 7 bases. The length of the CDR3 is 16 residues. Trimming took 2 bases from V and 3 from J; bases not matched to a gene: 10. Germline V CDR1 and CDR2: SGHRS, YFSETQ.

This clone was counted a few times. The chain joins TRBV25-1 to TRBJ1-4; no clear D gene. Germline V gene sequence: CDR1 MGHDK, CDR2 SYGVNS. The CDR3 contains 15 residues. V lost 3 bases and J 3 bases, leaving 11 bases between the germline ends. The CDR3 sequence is CASSDHRVSNEKLFF. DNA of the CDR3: TGTGCCAGCAGTGATCACCGGGTCTCTAATGAAAAACTGTTTTTT.

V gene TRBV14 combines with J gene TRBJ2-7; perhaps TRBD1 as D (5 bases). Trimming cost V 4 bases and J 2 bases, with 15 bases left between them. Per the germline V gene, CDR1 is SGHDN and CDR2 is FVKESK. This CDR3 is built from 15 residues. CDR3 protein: CASSPLAPGPYEQYF. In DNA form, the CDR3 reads TGTGCCAGCAGCCCCCTCGCCCCAGGGCCCTACGAGCAGTACTTC.

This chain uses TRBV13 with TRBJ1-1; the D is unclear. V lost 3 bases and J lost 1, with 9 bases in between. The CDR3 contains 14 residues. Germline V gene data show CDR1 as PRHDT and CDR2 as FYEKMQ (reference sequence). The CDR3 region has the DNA TGTGCCAGCAGCTTGTATCGGAGGAACACTGAAGCTTTCTTT. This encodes CASSLYRRNTEAFF.

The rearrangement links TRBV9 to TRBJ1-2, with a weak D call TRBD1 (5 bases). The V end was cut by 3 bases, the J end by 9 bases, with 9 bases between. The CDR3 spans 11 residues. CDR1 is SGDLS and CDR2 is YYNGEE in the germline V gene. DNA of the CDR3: TGTGCCAGCAGCGGGAAGGGGAGCTACACCTTC. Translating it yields CASSGKGSYTF.

Here the CDR3 DNA reads TGTGCCAGCAGTGACCCCTCCCGGGTGAATTCACCCCTCCACTTT. Its translation is CASSDPSRVNSPLHF. V is TRBV25-1 and J is TRBJ1-6; D remains unclear. The CDR3 has 15 amino acids. V dropped 3 bases and J dropped 7 bases, with 13 bases sitting between them. CDR1 MGHDK and CDR2 SYGVNS come from the germline V gene.

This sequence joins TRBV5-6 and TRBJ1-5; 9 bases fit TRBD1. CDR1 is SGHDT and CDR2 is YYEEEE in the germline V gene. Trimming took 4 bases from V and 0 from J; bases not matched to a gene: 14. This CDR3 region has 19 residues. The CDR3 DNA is TGTGCCAGCAGCCCGAGGGGCGGGACAGGGCAATATAGCAATCAGCCCCAGCATTTT. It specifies CASSPRGGTGQYSNQPQHF.

The chain's CDR3 is CASSYGAGEAFF. The CDR3 DNA is TGTGCCAGCAGTTATGGAGCAGGGGAAGCTTTCTTT. V and J are TRBV6-5 and TRBJ1-1; D may be TRBD1 (5 bases). Germline values: CDR1 MNHEY, CDR2 SVGAGI. This CDR3 has 12 residues. Trimming took off 3 bases at V and 8 bases at J, with 10 bases between the two ends.

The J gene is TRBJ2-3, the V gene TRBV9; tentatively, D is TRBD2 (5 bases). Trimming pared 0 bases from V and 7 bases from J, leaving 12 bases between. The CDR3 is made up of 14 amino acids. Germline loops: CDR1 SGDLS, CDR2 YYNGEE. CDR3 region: CASSVDGSANTQYF. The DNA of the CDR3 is TGTGCCAGCAGCGTAGATGGTAGCGCAAATACGCAGTATTTT.

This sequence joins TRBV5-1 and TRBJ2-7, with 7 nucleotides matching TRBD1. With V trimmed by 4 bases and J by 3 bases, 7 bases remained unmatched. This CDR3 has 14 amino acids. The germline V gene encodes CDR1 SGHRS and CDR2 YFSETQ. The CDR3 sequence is CASSGTATHYEQYF. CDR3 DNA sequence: TGCGCCAGCAGCGGGACAGCGACCCACTACGAGCAGTACTTC.

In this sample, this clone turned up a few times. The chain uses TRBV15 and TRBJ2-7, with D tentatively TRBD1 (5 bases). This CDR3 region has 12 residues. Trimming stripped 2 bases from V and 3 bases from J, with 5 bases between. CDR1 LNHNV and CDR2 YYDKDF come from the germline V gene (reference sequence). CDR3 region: CATSRQGYEQYF. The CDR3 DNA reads TGTGCCACCAGCAGACAGGGCTACGAGCAGTACTTC.

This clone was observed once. CDR3 sequence reads: CASSLRAGGENTGELFF. The CDR3 DNA reads TGCGCCAGCAGCTTGAGGGCTGGCGGGGAGAACACCGGGGAGCTGTTTTTT. The rearrangement uses TRBV5-1 and TRBJ2-2; D may be TRBD2 (6 bases). The CDR3 spans 17 residues. Looked up from germline, CDR1 is SGHRS and CDR2 is YFSETQ. Trimming stripped 1 base from V and 1 base from J, with 14 bases between. The full variable domain, rest sourced from reference TRBV5-1 and TRBJ2-2, is KAGVTQTPRYLIKTRGQQVTLSCSPISGHRSVSWYQQTPGQGLQFLFEYFSETQRNKGNFPGRFSGRQFSNSRSEMNVSTLELGDSALYLCASSLRAGGENTGELFFGEGSRLTVL.

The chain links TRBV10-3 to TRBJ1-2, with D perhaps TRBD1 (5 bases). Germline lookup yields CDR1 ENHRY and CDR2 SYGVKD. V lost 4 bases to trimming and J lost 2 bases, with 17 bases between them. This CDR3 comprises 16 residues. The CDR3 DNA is TGTGCCATCAGTGGGGCAGGGAAGATCCGGAACTATGGCTACACCTTC. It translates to CAISGAGKIRNYGYTF.

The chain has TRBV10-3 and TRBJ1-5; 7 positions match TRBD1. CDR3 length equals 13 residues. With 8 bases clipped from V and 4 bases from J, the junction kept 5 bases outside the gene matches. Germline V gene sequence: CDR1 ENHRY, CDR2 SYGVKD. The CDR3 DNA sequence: TGTGCCATCGGTGGGACAGAGAATCAGCCCCAGCATTTT. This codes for CAIGGTENQPQHF.

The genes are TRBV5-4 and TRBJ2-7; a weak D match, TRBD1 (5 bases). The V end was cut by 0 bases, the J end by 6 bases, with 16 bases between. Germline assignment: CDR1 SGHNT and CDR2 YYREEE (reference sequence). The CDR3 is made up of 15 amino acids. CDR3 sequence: CASSLGGQGRSEQYF. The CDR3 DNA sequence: TGTGCCAGCAGCTTGGGTGGTCAGGGAAGGAGCGAGCAGTACTTC.

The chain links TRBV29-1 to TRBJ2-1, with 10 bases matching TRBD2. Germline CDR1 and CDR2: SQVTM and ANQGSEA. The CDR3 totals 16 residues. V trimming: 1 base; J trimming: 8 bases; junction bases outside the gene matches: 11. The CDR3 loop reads CSVEARASGGGDEQFF. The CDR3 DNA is TGCAGCGTTGAAGCTCGGGCTAGCGGGGGTGGCGATGAGCAGTTCTTC.

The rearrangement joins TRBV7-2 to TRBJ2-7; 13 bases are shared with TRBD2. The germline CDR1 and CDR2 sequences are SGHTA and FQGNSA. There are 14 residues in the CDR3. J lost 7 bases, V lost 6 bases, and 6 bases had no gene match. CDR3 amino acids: CASRRLAGGQEQYF. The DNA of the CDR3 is TGTGCCAGCAGACGACTAGCGGGAGGTCAAGAGCAGTACTTC.

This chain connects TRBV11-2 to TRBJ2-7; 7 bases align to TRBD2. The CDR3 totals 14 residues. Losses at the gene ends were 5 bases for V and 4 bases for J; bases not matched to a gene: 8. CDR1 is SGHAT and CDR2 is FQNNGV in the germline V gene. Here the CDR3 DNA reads TGTGCCAGCAGCGCTGGGGGGGGGTATTACGAGCAGTACTTC. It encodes CASSAGGGYYEQYF.

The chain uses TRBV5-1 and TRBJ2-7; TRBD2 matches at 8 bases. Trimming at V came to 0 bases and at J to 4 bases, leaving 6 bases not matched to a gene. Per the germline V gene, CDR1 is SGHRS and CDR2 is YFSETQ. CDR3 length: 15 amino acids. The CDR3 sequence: CASSLEAGEGYEQYF. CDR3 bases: TGCGCCAGCAGCTTGGAAGCGGGAGAGGGATACGAGCAGTACTTC. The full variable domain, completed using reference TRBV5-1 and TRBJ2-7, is KAGVTQTPRYLIKTRGQQVTLSCSPISGHRSVSWYQQTPGQGLQFLFEYFSETQRNKGNFPGRFSGRQFSNSRSEMNVSTLELGDSALYLCASSLEAGEGYEQYFGPGTRLTVT.

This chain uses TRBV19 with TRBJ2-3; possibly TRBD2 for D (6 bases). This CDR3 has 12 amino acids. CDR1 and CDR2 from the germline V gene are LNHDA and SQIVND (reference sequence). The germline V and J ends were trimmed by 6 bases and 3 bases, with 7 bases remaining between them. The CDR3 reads CASSLATDTQYF. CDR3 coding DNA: TGTGCCAGTAGCCTAGCGACAGATACGCAGTATTTT.

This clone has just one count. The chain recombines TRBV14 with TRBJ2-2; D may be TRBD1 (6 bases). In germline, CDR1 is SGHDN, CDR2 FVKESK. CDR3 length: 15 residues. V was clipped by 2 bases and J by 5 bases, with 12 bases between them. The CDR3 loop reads CASSQQGGWTGELFF. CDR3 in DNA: TGTGCCAGCAGCCAACAAGGGGGATGGACCGGGGAGCTGTTTTTT.

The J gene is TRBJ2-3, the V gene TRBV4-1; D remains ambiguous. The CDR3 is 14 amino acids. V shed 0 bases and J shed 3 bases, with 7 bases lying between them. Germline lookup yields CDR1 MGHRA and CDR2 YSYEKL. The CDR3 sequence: CASSQETETDTQYF. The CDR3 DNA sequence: TGCGCCAGCAGCCAAGAAACCGAGACAGATACGCAGTATTTT.

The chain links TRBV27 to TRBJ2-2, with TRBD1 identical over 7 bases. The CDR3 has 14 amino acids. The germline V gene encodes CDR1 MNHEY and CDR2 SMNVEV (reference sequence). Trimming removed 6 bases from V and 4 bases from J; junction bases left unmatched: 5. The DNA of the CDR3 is TGTGCCAGCAGCAGGACAGGCGCCACCGGGGAGCTGTTTTTT. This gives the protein CASSRTGATGELFF.